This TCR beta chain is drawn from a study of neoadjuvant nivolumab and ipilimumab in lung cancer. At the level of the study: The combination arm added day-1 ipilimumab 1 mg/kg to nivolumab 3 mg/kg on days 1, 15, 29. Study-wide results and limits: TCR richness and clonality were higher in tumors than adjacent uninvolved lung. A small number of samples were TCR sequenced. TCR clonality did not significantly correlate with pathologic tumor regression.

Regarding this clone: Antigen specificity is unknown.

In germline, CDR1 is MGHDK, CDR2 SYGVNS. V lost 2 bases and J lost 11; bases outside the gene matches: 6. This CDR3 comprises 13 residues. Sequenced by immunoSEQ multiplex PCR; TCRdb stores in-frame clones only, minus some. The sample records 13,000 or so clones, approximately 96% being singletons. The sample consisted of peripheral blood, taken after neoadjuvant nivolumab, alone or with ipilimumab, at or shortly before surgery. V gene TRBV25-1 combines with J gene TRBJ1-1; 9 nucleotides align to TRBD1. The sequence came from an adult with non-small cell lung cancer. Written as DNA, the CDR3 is TGTGCCAGCAGTGAAGCGGGACAGGGTTTTGCTTTCTTT. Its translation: CASSEAGQGFAFF. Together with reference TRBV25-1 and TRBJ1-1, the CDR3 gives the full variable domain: EADIYQTPRYLVIGTGKKITLECSQTMGHDKMYWYQQDPGMELHLIHYSYGVNSTEKGDLSSESTVSRIRTEHFPLTLESARPSHTSQYLCASSEAGQGFAFFGQGTRLTVV.